These T cell receptor beta chains were read from a single sample in a study of T cells and Merkel cell carcinoma outcomes. Sequencing used immunoSEQ multiplex PCR; TCRdb keeps in-frame clones, though not all of them. The sample comprises 510 or so clones, around 87% of which are singletons, and just under 7.5% rests with the top ten. Sequenced material: tumor tissue from Merkel cell carcinoma. Every receptor here comes from a human donor with Merkel cell carcinoma. CDR3s include the opening cysteine and the closing phenylalanine or tryptophan.

V	J	CDR3
TRBV6-5	TRBJ2-3	CASSPLLGRSDTQYF
TRBV28	TRBJ2-3	CASSLLSRLSTDTQYF
TRBV5-8	TRBJ2-5	CASSLGGREVQETQYF
TRBV9	TRBJ2-7	CASSVEKSLALNEQYF
TRBV27	TRBJ2-1	CASSLSLASGGIEQFF
TRBV5-6	TRBJ1-1	CASSLEPGPSTEAFF
TRBV28	TRBJ1-1	CASSPGRGLDEAFF
TRBV13	TRBJ2-5	CASSRGRRETQYF
TRBV18	TRBJ2-3	CASSLEGSRGTQYF
TRBV7-2	TRBJ2-1	CASSLGLPSYNEQFF
TRBV28	TRBJ1-1	CASSLGSSAGRAFF
TRBV5-1	TRBJ1-3	CASSLEPSSGNTIYF
TRBV4-1	TRBJ2-1	CASSQTPEWRTSYNEQFF
TRBV21-1	TRBJ1-4	CASRPGTYPIQGEKLFF
TRBV28	TRBJ1-5	CASSANQPQHF
TRBV12-5	TRBJ2-3	CASGLGGPLDTQYF
TRBV25-1	TRBJ1-1	CASSEGGVSEAFF
TRBV7-3	TRBJ2-1	CASSQQGRPTYNEQFF
TRBV19	TRBJ2-5	CASSPRGGFEETQYF
TRBV4-2	TRBJ1-2	CASSQLQGTYGYTF
TRBV11-2	TRBJ2-3	CASSPRLDRNTDTQYF